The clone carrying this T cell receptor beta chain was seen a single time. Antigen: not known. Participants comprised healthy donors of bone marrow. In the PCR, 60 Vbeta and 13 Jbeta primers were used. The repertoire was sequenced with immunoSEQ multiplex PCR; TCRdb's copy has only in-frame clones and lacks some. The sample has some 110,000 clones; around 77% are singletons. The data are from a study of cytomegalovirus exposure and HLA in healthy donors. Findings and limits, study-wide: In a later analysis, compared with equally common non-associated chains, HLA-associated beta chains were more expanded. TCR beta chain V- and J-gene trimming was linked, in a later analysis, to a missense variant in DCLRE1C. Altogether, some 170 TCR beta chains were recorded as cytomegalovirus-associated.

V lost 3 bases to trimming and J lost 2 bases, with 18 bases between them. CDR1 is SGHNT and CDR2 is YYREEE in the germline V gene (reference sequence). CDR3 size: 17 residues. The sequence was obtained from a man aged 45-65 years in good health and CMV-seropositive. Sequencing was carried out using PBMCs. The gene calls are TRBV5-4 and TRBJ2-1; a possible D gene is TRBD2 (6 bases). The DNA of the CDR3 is TGTGCCAGCAGCTCGACTTCGCCTAGCGTGGCCTACAATGAGCAGTTCTTC. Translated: CASSSTSPSVAYNEQFF.